A single TCR beta chain is shown here with its context. The data are from a study of cytomegalovirus exposure and HLA in healthy donors. In germline, CDR1 is MNHEY, CDR2 SVGAGI. This CDR3 region has 15 residues. Trimming shortened V by 0 bases and J by 7 bases, and 10 bases separated the two germline ends. The PCR ran on 60 Vbeta and 13 Jbeta primers. Profiled with immunoSEQ multiplex PCR; TCRdb holds only in-frame clones, not every one. The table has 100,000 or so clones, over 75% seen once. The rearrangement links TRBV6-5 to TRBJ1-6; D possibly corresponds to TRBD1 (5 bases). What was sequenced was PBMCs. The clonotype comes from a man younger than 35 in good health and CMV-seronegative. This chain's CDR3 is CASSYSQGLNSPLHF. In DNA, the CDR3 is TGTGCCAGCAGTTACTCTCAGGGATTAAATTCACCCCTCCACTTT.